A selection of T cell receptor beta chains follows, all from one sample in a study of cytomegalovirus exposure and HLA in healthy donors. Here immunoSEQ multiplex PCR was the method, and the copy in TCRdb shows in-frame clones only, minus some. The sample holds approximately 59,000 clones, 65% to 70% seen once. Specimen: PBMCs. The origin of the receptors is a man between 35 and 55 years old in good health and CMV-seropositive. Each CDR3 is given with its conserved first and last residue. The D gene is left open where the match is weak. Not every row has a clone size; where given, it reads once, few, many or a size class.

v_call	d_call	j_call	clone_size	cdr3_nt	cdr3_aa
TRBV9	.	TRBJ2-1	.	TGTGCCAGCAGCGAGAGGGCCTACAATGAGCAGTTCTTC	CASSERAYNEQFF
TRBV5-1	.	TRBJ2-7	few	TGCGCCAGCAGCTTCGGCGCAGGGTCAGTACCCTACGAGCAGTACTTC	CASSFGAGSVPYEQYF
TRBV5-8	TRBD1	TRBJ1-1	.	TGTGCCAGCAGCTTTTACAGGGGGCGGGGGCGGTTGGACACTGAAGCTTTCTTT	CASSFYRGRGRLDTEAFF
TRBV27	.	TRBJ2-2	.	TGTGCCGTTGCCACCGGGTATAACACCGGGGAGCTGTTTTTT	CAVATGYNTGELFF
TRBV5-1	TRBD2	TRBJ2-3	once	TGCGCCAGCAGCGGACTAGCGCCCGATACGCAGTATTTT	CASSGLAPDTQYF
TRBV5-6	TRBD2	TRBJ2-1	.	TGTGCCAGCACCCCGAGACGGGGAGCAACTAGCGGGAGCTACAATGAGCAGTTCTTC	CASTPRRGATSGSYNEQFF
TRBV5-8	TRBD1	TRBJ1-4	.	TGTGCCAGCAGCTCACGGGACAGCCCTAATCAAAAACTGTTTTTT	CASSSRDSPNQKLFF
TRBV4-2	TRBD2	TRBJ2-1	.	TGTGCCAGCAGCCAAGATACCAGCGGGGGTTACAATGAGCAGTTCTTC	CASSQDTSGGYNEQFF
TRBV20-1	.	TRBJ1-1	.	TGCAGTGTTTCGGGAGTTACTGAAGCTTTCTTT	CSVSGVTEAFF
TRBV5-8	.	TRBJ2-1	.	TGTGCCAGCAGCTCTTTGGTAGGGACATACAATGAGCAGTTCTTC	CASSSLVGTYNEQFF
TRBV2	TRBD1	TRBJ1-1	.	TGTGCCAGCAGTGTCTTAAAGGGACAGGGAATAAATGAAGCTTTCTTT	CASSVLKGQGINEAFF
TRBV20-1	.	TRBJ2-5	.	TGCAGTGCTAGAGACAGGGAGACCCAGTACTTC	CSARDRETQYF
TRBV5-1	.	TRBJ2-2	.	TGCGCCAGCAGCTTGGAACTAGGAAAACGAACCGGGGAGCTGTTTTTT	CASSLELGKRTGELFF
TRBV10-1	TRBD1	TRBJ2-3	.	TGCGCCAGTAAACCGGGACAGAAGTCAGATACGCAGTATTTT	CASKPGQKSDTQYF
TRBV7-9	TRBD1	TRBJ2-1	.	TGTGCCAGCCTACTAGACCCTCTCAGGGGGCGCAGCAATGAGCAGTTCTTC	CASLLDPLRGRSNEQFF
TRBV19	.	TRBJ1-5	.	TGTGCCAGTAGTATACGGGTAACTCAGCCCCAGCATTTT	CASSIRVTQPQHF
TRBV28	TRBD2	TRBJ2-5	.	TGTGCCAGCAGTTTACTAGCGGGGCAAGAGACCCAGTACTTC	CASSLLAGQETQYF
TRBV2	TRBD1	TRBJ1-1	.	TGTGCCAGCACGGGGACAGGTGTAAACACTGAAGCTTTCTTT	CASTGTGVNTEAFF
TRBV18	TRBD2	TRBJ2-1	.	TGTGCCAGCTCCTCGACTAGCGGATACAATGAGCAGTTCTTC	CASSSTSGYNEQFF
TRBV7-9	TRBD2	TRBJ2-1	few	TGTGCCAGCAGCTTAGAGTGGCGGGAGTACAATGAGCAGTTCTTC	CASSLEWREYNEQFF
TRBV19	TRBD1	TRBJ2-3	.	TGTGCCAGTAGATTTAGACAGGGCGTCACAGATACGCAGTATTTT	CASRFRQGVTDTQYF
TRBV6-5	.	TRBJ2-1	.	TGTGCCAGCAACTTACGTAGGGGATTGGATGAGCAGTTCTTC	CASNLRRGLDEQFF
TRBV4-1	.	TRBJ1-6	.	TGCGCCAGCAGCCAGGCGCGGGGGGACAATTCACCCCTCCACTTT	CASSQARGDNSPLHF
TRBV7-4	.	TRBJ2-2	.	TGTGCCAGCATTCCCTCGGGGGTACGCGCGAACACCGGGGAGCTGTTTTTT	CASIPSGVRANTGELFF
TRBV7-2	TRBD2	TRBJ2-7	once	TGTGCCACGGACCAAGGCCGGAATAGCGGGAACCACGAGCAGTACTTC	CATDQGRNSGNHEQYF
TRBV25-1	TRBD2	TRBJ2-1	.	TGTGCCAGCAGTGAGTCGAGCGGGAGAAACAATGAGCAGTTCTTC	CASSESSGRNNEQFF
TRBV29-1	.	TRBJ1-2	.	TGCAGCACCGTCGGGGGGCAAACCTATGGCTACACCTTC	CSTVGGQTYGYTF
TRBV5-1	TRBD1	TRBJ2-7	.	TGCGCCAGCGCCGGACAGGGGAGTATCTACGAGCAGTACTTC	CASAGQGSIYEQYF
TRBV19	TRBD2	TRBJ2-1	.	TGTGCCAGTAGTATCGTTAGCGGGGGAACCTACAATGAGCAGTTCTTC	CASSIVSGGTYNEQFF
TRBV7-6	TRBD1	TRBJ2-2	.	TGTGCCAGCAGCTTAAAAGGACAGGGAATCACCGGGGAGCTGTTTTTT	CASSLKGQGITGELFF
TRBV10-3	TRBD1	TRBJ2-5	few	TGTGCCATCAGTGCCCCGGACAGGGTAGGAAAAGAGCAGTACTTC	CAISAPDRVGKEQYF
TRBV6-4	.	TRBJ2-3	.	TGTGCCAGTAGAGCGGAAAACACAGATACGCAGTATTTT	CASRAENTDTQYF
TRBV6-1	TRBD2	TRBJ2-1	few	TGTGCCAGCAGGGTACTAGCGGGGGGGGCGAATGAGCAGTTCTTC	CASRVLAGGANEQFF
TRBV7-2	TRBD1	TRBJ2-6	.	TGTGCCAGCAGCTTAGCGGGACAGGGGGCCTACTCTGGGGCCAACGTCCTGACTTTC	CASSLAGQGAYSGANVLTF
TRBV27	TRBD2	TRBJ2-7	.	TGTGCCAGCAGTTTAGCTAGCGGAAACTACGAGCAGTACTTC	CASSLASGNYEQYF
TRBV30	.	TRBJ2-3	few	TGTGCCGGGGGGGCCAAGCCCACAGATACGCAGTATTTT	CAGGAKPTDTQYF